One and the same sample provided the 5 T cell receptor beta chains below, sequenced in a study of blood T cell repertoires in COVID-19. Using immunoSEQ multiplex PCR, the repertoire was profiled, and TCRdb retains in-frame clones only, with some absent. The sample contains over 90,000 clones, roughly 92% of which appear only once. Sequenced sample: peripheral blood. The receptors stem from a woman in her forties or fifties with COVID-19, enrolled during active disease.

The V and J genes are TRBV6-4 and TRBJ1-2; 8 positions match TRBD1. J was trimmed by 6 bases and V by 5 bases; bases with no gene match: 11. Germline CDR1 and CDR2: MRHNA and SNTAGT. This CDR3 has 15 amino acids. Here the CDR3 reads CASSYRGGSTDGYTF. CDR3 in DNA: TGTGCCAGCAGTTACAGGGGGGGAAGTACCGATGGCTACACCTTC.

The chain combines TRBV4-2 with TRBJ1-5; possible D gene TRBD1, 5 bases. The CDR3 consists of 15 residues. Germline V lookup: CDR1 LGHNA, CDR2 YNFKEQ. Between the trimmed V and J ends, which lost 0 bases and 7 bases, there was a span of 13 bases. The CDR3 loop is CASSQEGGASQPQHF. The CDR3 DNA follows: TGTGCCAGCAGCCAAGAAGGAGGGGCCTCACAGCCCCAGCATTTT.

This clone was detected once. The CDR3 spells CASSQGSRVRDKSSYNEQFF. CDR3 DNA sequence: TGTGCCAGCAGCCAAGGGTCCAGGGTAAGGGATAAGAGCTCCTACAATGAGCAGTTCTTC. The chain is built from TRBV3-1 (or the pseudogene TRBV3-2) and TRBJ2-1, with D maybe TRBD1 (5 bases). V lost 1 base to trimming and J lost 0 bases, with 22 bases between them. The CDR3 extends over 20 amino acids. Germline V lookup: CDR1 LGHDT, CDR2 YNNKEL (reference sequence).

This chain connects TRBV5-4 to TRBJ2-2; 8 nucleotides agree with TRBD1. This CDR3 has 16 amino acids. After removal of 0 bases from V and 3 bases from J, the junction contained 4 bases not matched to a gene. Germline lookup yields CDR1 SGHNT and CDR2 YYREEE (reference sequence). CDR3 protein: CASSLDRGYDTGELFF. DNA of the CDR3: TGTGCCAGCAGCTTGGACAGGGGGTATGACACCGGGGAGCTGTTTTTT.

The chain is built from TRBV27 and TRBJ1-6; TRBD1 matches at 9 bases. Losses at the gene ends were 5 bases for V and 11 bases for J; bases not matched to a gene: 7. Germline values: CDR1 MNHEY, CDR2 SMNVEV (reference sequence). The CDR3 is 14 amino acids. CDR3 sequence (DNA): TGTGCCAGCAGTAGACGGGACAGGGATGCACCCCTCCACTTT. Translation gives CASSRRDRDAPLHF.